The rows below give T cell receptor beta chains drawn from one sample of a study of blood T cell repertoires in COVID-19. The repertoire was sequenced with immunoSEQ multiplex PCR; TCRdb's copy has only in-frame clones and lacks some. This table has roughly 220,000 clones, about nine tenths appearing once. What was sequenced was PBMCs or T cells enriched from blood (not recorded which). All receptors come from a woman in her thirties or forties with acute COVID-19. The CDR3 runs from the conserved cysteine through the conserved F or W. The order of the fields is clone size, D gene, V gene, J gene, CDR3 DNA, CDR3 protein. D genes are given only for firm matches. A clone size is listed for some rows: how often the clone was seen (once, few, many), or a class if it is expanded.

size: .
D: .
V: TRBV19
J: TRBJ1-1
DNA: TGTGCCAGTAGTTCCACCGGGACGGGGGGAACTGAAGCTTTCTTT
CDR3: CASSSTGTGGTEAFF

size: .
D: .
V: TRBV15
J: TRBJ1-4
DNA: TGTGCCACCAGCAGAGCCCAGAGGATAGATGAAAAACTGTTTTTT
CDR3: CATSRAQRIDEKLFF

size: .
D: .
V: TRBV13
J: TRBJ2-7
DNA: TGTGCCAGCAGCCGAGCCCCACTGTCCTACGAGCAGTACTTC
CDR3: CASSRAPLSYEQYF

size: .
D: .
V: TRBV5-6
J: TRBJ1-3
DNA: TGTGCCAGCAGCTTTCCGGGGGTGGGAAACACCATATATTTT
CDR3: CASSFPGVGNTIYF

size: once
D: .
V: TRBV3-1/TRBV3-2
J: TRBJ2-5
DNA: TGTGCCAGCAGCCAAGATCTCTCCCGGGGTGAGATCCAAGAGACCCAGTACTTC
CDR3: CASSQDLSRGEIQETQYF

size: .
D: TRBD1
V: TRBV5-6
J: TRBJ1-2
DNA: TGTGCCAGCAGCCCAGGGACAGGGGTTCAAGGCTACACCTTC
CDR3: CASSPGTGVQGYTF

size: .
D: .
V: TRBV7-3
J: TRBJ2-3
DNA: TGTGCCAGCAGCTTCCGGCGCGGGGATACGCAGTATTTT
CDR3: CASSFRRGDTQYF

size: .
D: .
V: TRBV20-1
J: TRBJ1-2
DNA: TGCAGTGCTAGAGTATCGGGTGGCTACACCTTC
CDR3: CSARVSGGYTF

size: .
D: .
V: TRBV4-3
J: TRBJ1-1
DNA: TGCGCCAGCAGCCAAAATCAGGGCACTGAAGCTTTCTTT
CDR3: CASSQNQGTEAFF

size: once
D: TRBD1
V: TRBV9
J: TRBJ1-1
DNA: TGTGCCAGCAGCCCCACCCCAGGGGGAAAGACTGAAGCTTTCTTT
CDR3: CASSPTPGGKTEAFF

size: few
D: .
V: TRBV2
J: TRBJ2-5
DNA: TGTGCCAGCCGCCCCAAGTCGGGGTCCCAAGAGACCCAGTACTTC
CDR3: CASRPKSGSQETQYF

size: .
D: .
V: TRBV2
J: TRBJ2-3
DNA: TGTGCCAGCAAGAGGACTAGCACAGATACGCAGTATTTT
CDR3: CASKRTSTDTQYF

size: once
D: .
V: TRBV3-1/TRBV3-2
J: TRBJ1-1
DNA: TGTGCCAGCAGCTCGACAGAGAACACTGAAGCTTTCTTT
CDR3: CASSSTENTEAFF

size: once
D: TRBD1
V: TRBV5-1
J: TRBJ1-1
DNA: TGCGCCAGCAGCCCTGGGACAGGGATGAACACTGAAGCTTTCTTT
CDR3: CASSPGTGMNTEAFF

size: .
D: .
V: TRBV7-2
J: TRBJ2-3
DNA: TGTGCCAGCAGCTTATCGAGAAGAGATACGCAGTATTTT
CDR3: CASSLSRRDTQYF

size: once
D: .
V: TRBV6-5
J: TRBJ1-5
DNA: TGTGCCAGCAGTTTCTCGGGAGGCAATCAGCCCCAGCATTTT
CDR3: CASSFSGGNQPQHF

size: .
D: TRBD1
V: TRBV3-1/TRBV3-2
J: TRBJ2-4
DNA: TGTGCCAGCAGCCAAGGGGACAGGGCGCCCACCAAAACAGCCAAAAACATTCAGTACTTC
CDR3: CASSQGDRAPTKTAKNIQYF